Here is one T cell receptor (beta chain) with its context. What it binds is unknown. This sample is drawn from a study of OX40 agonist ivuxolimab in advanced cancers. In the study overall: Of the patients, three showed partial responses, one with hepatocellular carcinoma and two with cutaneous melanoma. Overall study findings and caveats: The study did not work out the antigen specificity of the expanded peripheral T cells. CD8+ T cells (on average) carried more expanded clones than CD4+ T cells.

Profiling relied on immunoSEQ multiplex PCR, and the TCRdb table lists in-frame clones only, not all of them. The sample yields under 85,000 clones, roughly 84% seen once. A history of autoimmune disease or systemic immunosuppression excluded patients. The CDR3 is made up of 17 amino acids. CDR1 SGDLS and CDR2 YYNGEE come from the germline V gene. Trimming pared 1 base from V and 3 bases from J, leaving 19 bases between. The V call is TRBV9, the J call TRBJ1-2; weak D call: TRBD1 (5 bases). Material: CD4+ or CD8+ T cells sorted from blood, obtained in a trial of the OX40 agonist ivuxolimab. This sequence was found in an adult with an advanced solid tumor such as melanoma, head and neck, liver or kidney cancer. This chain's CDR3 is CASSVPRGQADDYGYTF. For the CDR3, the DNA is TGTGCCAGCAGCGTACCTCGGGGCCAAGCCGATGACTATGGCTACACCTTC.